This T cell receptor (beta chain) was profiled in a study of blood T cells in healthy people across ages. The authors ran a second PCR of roughly 6 to 12 cycles using a sample-barcoded 5' primer and a J-beta primer mix. Each cDNA molecule was tagged by a template-switch adaptor with 12 random nucleotides. MiXCR, run by TCRdb on the 5' RACE reads, gives a single entry per CDR3 protein. The sample lists 600,000 to 850,000 distinct CDR3 sequences, 20% to 25% occurring once. This clonotype appeared a few times. This sample also belongs to another study, concerning T cells of mothers and their children.

This TCR was sampled from a boy aged 5-17 years in good health. Sequencing used blood.

The CDR3 here is CASSPSLIFRGGTEAFF. The CDR3 region has the DNA TGTGCCAGCAGCCCCTCTCTGATTTTCAGGGGAGGAACTGAAGCTTTCTTT. This chain connects TRBV12-3 or TRBV12-4 to TRBJ1-1; tentatively, D is TRBD1 (6 bases). CDR3 length equals 17 residues. V lost 6 bases and J lost 5, with 25 bases in between.